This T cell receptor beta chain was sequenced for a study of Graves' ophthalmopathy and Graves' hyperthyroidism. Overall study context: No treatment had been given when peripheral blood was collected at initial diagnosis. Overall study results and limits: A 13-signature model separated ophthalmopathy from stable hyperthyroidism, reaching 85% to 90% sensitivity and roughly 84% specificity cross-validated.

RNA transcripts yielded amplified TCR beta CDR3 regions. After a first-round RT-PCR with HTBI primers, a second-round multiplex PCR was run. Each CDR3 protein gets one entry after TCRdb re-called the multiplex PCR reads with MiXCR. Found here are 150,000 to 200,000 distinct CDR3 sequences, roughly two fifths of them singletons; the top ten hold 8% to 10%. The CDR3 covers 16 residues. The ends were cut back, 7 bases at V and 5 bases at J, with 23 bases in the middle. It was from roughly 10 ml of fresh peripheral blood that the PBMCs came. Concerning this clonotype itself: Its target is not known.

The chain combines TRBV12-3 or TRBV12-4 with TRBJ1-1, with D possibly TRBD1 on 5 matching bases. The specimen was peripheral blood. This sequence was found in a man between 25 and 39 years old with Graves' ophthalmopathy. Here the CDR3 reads CASNLGAGQGWTEAFF. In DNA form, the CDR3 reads TGTGCCAGCAACCTTGGAGCGGGTCAGGGTTGGACTGAAGCTTTCTTT.